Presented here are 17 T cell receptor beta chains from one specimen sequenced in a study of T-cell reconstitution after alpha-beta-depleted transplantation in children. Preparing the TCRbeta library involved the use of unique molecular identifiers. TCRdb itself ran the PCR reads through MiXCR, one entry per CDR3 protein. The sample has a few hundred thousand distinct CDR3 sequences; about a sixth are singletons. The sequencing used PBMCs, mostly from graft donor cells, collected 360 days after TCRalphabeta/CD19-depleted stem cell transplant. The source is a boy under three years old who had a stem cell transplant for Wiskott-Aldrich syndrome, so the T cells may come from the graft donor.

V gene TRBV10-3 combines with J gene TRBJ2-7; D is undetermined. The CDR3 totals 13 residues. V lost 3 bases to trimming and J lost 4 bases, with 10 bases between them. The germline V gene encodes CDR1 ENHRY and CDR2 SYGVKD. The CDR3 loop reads CAISDRVSYEQYF. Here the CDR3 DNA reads TGTGCCATCAGTGATCGGGTCTCTTACGAGCAGTACTTC.

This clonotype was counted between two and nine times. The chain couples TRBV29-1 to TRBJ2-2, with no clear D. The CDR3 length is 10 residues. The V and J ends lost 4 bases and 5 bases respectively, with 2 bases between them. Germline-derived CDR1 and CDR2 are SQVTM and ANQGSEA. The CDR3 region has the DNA TGCAGCGTTGCGACCGGGGAGCTGTTTTTT. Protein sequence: CSVATGELFF.

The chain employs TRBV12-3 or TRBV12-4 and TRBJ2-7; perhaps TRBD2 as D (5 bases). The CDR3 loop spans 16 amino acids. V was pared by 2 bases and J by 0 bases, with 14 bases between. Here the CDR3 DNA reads TGTGCCAGCAGTTTACGCCCAGGAGGCCCCTCCTACGAGCAGTACTTC. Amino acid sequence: CASSLRPGGPSYEQYF.

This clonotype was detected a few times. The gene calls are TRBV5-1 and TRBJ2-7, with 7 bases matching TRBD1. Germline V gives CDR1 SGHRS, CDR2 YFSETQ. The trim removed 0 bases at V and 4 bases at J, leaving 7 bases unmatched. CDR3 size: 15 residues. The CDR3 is CASSLGQGRWYEQYF. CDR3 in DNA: TGCGCCAGCAGCTTGGGACAGGGACGTTGGTACGAGCAGTACTTC. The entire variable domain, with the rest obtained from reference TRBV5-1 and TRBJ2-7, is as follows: KAGVTQTPRYLIKTRGQQVTLSCSPISGHRSVSWYQQTPGQGLQFLFEYFSETQRNKGNFPGRFSGRQFSNSRSEMNVSTLELGDSALYLCASSLGQGRWYEQYFGPGTRLTVT.

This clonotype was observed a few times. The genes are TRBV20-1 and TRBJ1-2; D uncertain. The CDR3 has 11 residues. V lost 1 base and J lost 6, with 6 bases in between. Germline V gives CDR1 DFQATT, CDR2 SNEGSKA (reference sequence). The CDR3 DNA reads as TGCAGTGCTAGAGTATGGGATGGCTACACCTTC. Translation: CSARVWDGYTF.

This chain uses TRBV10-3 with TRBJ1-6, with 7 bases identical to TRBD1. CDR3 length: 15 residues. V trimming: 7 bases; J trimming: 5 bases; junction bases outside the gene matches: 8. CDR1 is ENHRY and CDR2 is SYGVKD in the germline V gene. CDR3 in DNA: TGTGCCATCATTCTCGGGACAGCGGATAATTCACCCCTCCACTTT. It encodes CAIILGTADNSPLHF.

The CDR3 loop reads CASSPRGSFELGDTGELFF. The CDR3 coding sequence is TGCGCCAGCAGCCCGCGTGGTAGCTTCGAGTTGGGGGACACCGGGGAGCTGTTTTTT. This sequence joins TRBV4-3 and TRBJ2-2; possibly TRBD1 or TRBD2 for D (5 bases each). The V end was cut by 4 bases, the J end by 3 bases, with 24 bases between. Germline V gene sequence: CDR1 LGHNA, CDR2 YSLEER. This CDR3 is 19 amino acids long.

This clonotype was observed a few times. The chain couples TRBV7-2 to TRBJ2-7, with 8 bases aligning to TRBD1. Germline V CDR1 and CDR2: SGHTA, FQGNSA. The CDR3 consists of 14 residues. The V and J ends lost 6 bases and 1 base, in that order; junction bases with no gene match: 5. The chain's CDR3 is CASSWTGSSYEQYF. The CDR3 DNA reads TGTGCCAGCAGTTGGACAGGGTCTTCCTACGAGCAGTACTTC.

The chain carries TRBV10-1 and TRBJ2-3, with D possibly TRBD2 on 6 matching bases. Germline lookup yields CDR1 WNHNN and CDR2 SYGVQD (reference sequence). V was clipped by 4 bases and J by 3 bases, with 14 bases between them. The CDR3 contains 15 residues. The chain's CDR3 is CASSAGSGTTDTQYF. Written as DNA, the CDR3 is TGCGCCAGCAGTGCTGGTAGTGGGACTACAGATACGCAGTATTTT.

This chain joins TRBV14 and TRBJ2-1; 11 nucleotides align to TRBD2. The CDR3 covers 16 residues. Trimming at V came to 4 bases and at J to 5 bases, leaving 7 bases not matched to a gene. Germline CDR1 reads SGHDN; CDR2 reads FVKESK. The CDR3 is CASSPAGTSGHNEQFF. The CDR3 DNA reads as TGTGCCAGCAGCCCTGCTGGGACTAGCGGACACAATGAGCAGTTCTTC.

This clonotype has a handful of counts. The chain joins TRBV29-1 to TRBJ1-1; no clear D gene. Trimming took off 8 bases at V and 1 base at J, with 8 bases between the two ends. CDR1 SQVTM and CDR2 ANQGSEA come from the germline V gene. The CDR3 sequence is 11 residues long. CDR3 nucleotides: TGCAGCCACCAGAAGAACACTGAAGCTTTCTTT. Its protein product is CSHQKNTEAFF.

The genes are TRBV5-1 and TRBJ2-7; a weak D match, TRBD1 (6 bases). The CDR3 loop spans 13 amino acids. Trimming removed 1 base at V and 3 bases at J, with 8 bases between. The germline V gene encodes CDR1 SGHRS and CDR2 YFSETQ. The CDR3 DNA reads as TGCGCCAGCAGCTTGAACAGGGACTACGAGCAGTACTTC. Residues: CASSLNRDYEQYF.

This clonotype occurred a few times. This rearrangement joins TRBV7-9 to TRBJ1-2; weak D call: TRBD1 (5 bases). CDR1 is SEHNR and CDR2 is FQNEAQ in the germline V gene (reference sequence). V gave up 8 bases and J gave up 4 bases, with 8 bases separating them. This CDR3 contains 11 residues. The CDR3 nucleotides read TGTGCCAGCGGTGACAGCTATGGCTACACCTTC. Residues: CASGDSYGYTF.

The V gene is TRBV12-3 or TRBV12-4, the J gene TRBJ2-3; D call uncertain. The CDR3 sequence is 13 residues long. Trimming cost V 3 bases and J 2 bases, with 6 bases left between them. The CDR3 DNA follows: TGTGCCAGCAGTTTCGCAAACACAGATACGCAGTATTTT. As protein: CASSFANTDTQYF.

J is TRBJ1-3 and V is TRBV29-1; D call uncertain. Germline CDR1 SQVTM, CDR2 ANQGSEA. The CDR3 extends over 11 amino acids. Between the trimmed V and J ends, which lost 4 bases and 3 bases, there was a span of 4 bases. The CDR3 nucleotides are TGCAGCGTTGCCCATGGAAACACCATATATTTT. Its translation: CSVAHGNTIYF. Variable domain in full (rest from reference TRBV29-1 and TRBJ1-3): SAVISQKPSRDICQRGTSLTIQCQVDSQVTMMFWYRQQPGQSLTLIATANQGSEATYESGFVIDKFPISRPNLTFSTLTVSNMSPEDSSIYLCSVAHGNTIYFGEGSWLTVV.

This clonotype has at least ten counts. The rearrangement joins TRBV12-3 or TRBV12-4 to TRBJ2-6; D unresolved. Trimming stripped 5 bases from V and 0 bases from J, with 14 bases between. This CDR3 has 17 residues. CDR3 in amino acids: CASSPIPRHSGANVLTF. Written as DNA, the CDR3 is TGTGCCAGCAGTCCCATCCCGCGACACTCTGGGGCCAACGTCCTGACTTTC.

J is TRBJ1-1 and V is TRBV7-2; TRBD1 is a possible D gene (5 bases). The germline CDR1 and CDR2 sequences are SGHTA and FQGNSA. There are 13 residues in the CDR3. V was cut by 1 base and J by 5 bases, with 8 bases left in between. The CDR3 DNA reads TGTGCCAGCAGCTTAGTTCCAGGGACTGAAGCTTTCTTT. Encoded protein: CASSLVPGTEAFF.